This T cell receptor (beta chain) was sequenced during a study of T-cell reconstitution after alpha-beta-depleted transplantation in children. Study results and limitations: Some patients owed their high day-60 TCRbeta diversity to surviving recipient T cells and thymic progenitors. After one year, T-cell counts and TCRbeta diversity mostly came from new T cells. Reported findings indicate that, about two months after transplant, alpha-beta T cells came from several hundred expanded clones, which were derived from non-depleted graft cells.

This CDR3 is 14 amino acids long. V was trimmed by 0 bases and J by 2 bases, leaving 10 bases between them. Germline-derived CDR1 and CDR2 are GTSNPN and SVGIG (reference sequence). Comment on this clonotype: Its antigen is not identified.

Researchers prepared the TCRbeta library using unique molecular identifiers, the study reports. TCRdb passed the PCR reads through MiXCR, listing each CDR3 protein once. The sample lists 95,000 to 150,000 distinct CDR3 sequences, around 23% seen once, with over 9.5% in the top ten. The sequence was obtained from a male patient aged 2 to 10 who had a stem cell transplant for chronic granulomatous disease, so the T cells may come from the graft donor. V usage is TRBV30 and J usage is TRBJ1-1; no clear D. The sample was PBMCs, mostly from graft donor cells, taken 180 days after TCRalphabeta/CD19-depleted stem cell transplant. CDR3 bases: TGTGCCTGGAGTGTTTGGTACAGCAACACTGAAGCTTTCTTT. Protein sequence: CAWSVWYSNTEAFF.